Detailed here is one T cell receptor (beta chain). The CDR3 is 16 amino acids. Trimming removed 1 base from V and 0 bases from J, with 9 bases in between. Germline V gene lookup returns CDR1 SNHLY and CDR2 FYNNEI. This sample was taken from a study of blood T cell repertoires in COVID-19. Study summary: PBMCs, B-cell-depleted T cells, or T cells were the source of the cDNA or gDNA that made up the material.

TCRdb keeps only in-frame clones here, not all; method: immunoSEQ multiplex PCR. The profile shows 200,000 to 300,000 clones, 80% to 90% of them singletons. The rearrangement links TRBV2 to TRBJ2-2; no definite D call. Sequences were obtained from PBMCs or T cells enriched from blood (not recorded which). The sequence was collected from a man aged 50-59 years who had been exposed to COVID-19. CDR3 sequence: CASSEEQLANTGELFF. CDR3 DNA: TGTGCCAGCAGTGAAGAACAGCTCGCGAACACCGGGGAGCTGTTTTTT.